This paragraph covers one T cell receptor beta chain sequence. The specificity of this receptor is unknown. Qualities for individual bases were not recorded, and no much larger clone is one base off. The germline V gene provides CDR1 SGHNT and CDR2 YENEEA. Trimming at the junction amounts to 5 bases on V and 0 bases on J, and the germline ends lie 13 bases apart. Reading from cysteine to phenylalanine, the CDR3 counts 16 amino acids. Only the CDR3 DNA stays, 48 bases, in frame from base 1. This sample is drawn from a study of OX40 agonist ivuxolimab in advanced cancers. Background on the whole study: Ivuxolimab was an agonistic, fully human IgG2 monoclonal antibody directed against OX40 (CD134), a costimulatory receptor. Intravenous ivuxolimab was administered to patients every 2 weeks at six dose levels: 0.01, 0.1, 0.3, 1.5, 3 and 10 mg/kg. Of the 50 to 55 patients in dose escalation, about 20 had hepatocellular carcinoma, around 15 had melanoma, 9 had renal cell carcinoma and 9 had head and neck cancer. In the dose-escalation cohort, nearly 85% of patients were male, and the mean age was around 65 years with a range of roughly 23 to 79. Patients were allowed to have had prior anti-PD-1, anti-PD-L1 or anti-CTLA-4 therapy, and approximately 40% of the dose-escalation patients had been treated with checkpoint inhibitors. Partial responses were achieved by three dose-escalation patients, of whom one had hepatocellular carcinoma and two had cutaneous melanoma. The purpose of peripheral TCRbeta sequencing was to test whether ivuxolimab changed TCR sequence diversity and led to clonal T-cell expansion. The paper describes the monotherapy dose-escalation part (N of about 50 patients) of the phase I trial of ivuxolimab.

Genomic DNA was extracted from sorted cells for sequencing of the TCRbeta CDR3 region. TCRbeta CDR3 regions were sequenced using the immunoSEQ Assay. The source is immuneACCESS, and TCRdb retained only in-frame sequences with V and J called. Part of the clones is not carried over; for the studies checked, unresolved V genes explain less than half of this, and the remainder is unexplained. The sample table lists about 39,000 clones, 75% to 85% of them with a count of one. The ten biggest clones cover roughly 2.5% of the sample. Broader findings and caveats from the paper: Low levels of normalized T-cell clonal expansion were also shown by some nonresponding patients. In the 0.1-3.0 mg/kg groups, partial responders were among the patients with the lowest normalized peripheral clonal expansion, particularly in CD8+ T cells. At doses from 0.1 to 3.0 mg/kg, clonal expansion was seen in both CD4+ and CD8+ blood T cells between baseline and week 6. After ivuxolimab, CD8+ T cells had more expanded clones than CD4+ T cells on average. The antigen specificity of the peripheral T cells that underwent clonal expansion was not determined.

The trial excluded patients who had a history of autoimmune disease or were on systemic immunosuppression. In every dose cohort, peripheral blood was drawn for TCR sequencing at baseline, cycle 4 day 1, and cycle 7 day 1. The samples were drawn from a first-in-human, open-label, multicenter phase I dose-escalation trial of ivuxolimab. Adults with locally advanced or metastatic melanoma, renal cell, hepatocellular, or head and neck squamous cell carcinoma were enrolled in the trial. CD4+ and CD8+ T cells were sorted separately from peripheral blood before TCR sequencing. The TCR was taken from an adult with an advanced solid tumor such as melanoma, head and neck, liver or kidney cancer. Recombination linked TRBV11-3 to TRBJ1-4, and perhaps TRBD1 as D gene, on 5 matching bases. Specimen: CD4+ or CD8+ T cells sorted from blood, collected in a trial of the OX40 agonist ivuxolimab. The bases read TGTGCCAGCAGCCCTCGGGGCGTTGCAACTAATGAAAAACTGTTTTTT. The encoded protein is CASSPRGVATNEKLFF. With all but the CDR3 taken from the reference TRBV11-3 and TRBJ1-4 genes, the full variable domain is: EAGVVQSPRYKIIEKKQPVAFWCNPISGHNTLYWYLQNLGQGPELLIRYENEEAVDDSQLPKDRFSAERLKGVDSTLKIQPAELGDSAVYLCASSPRGVATNEKLFFGSGTQLSVL.